This entry lists 30 T cell receptor beta chains sequenced from one sample in a study of T cell repertoires in cytomegalovirus infection. MiXCR, run by TCRdb on the reads, gives a single entry per CDR3 protein. Counted here are about a million distinct CDR3 sequences, around a third occurring once; the ten biggest clones make up about 14%. The antigens for these receptors are not known. The sequenced sample was cultured CD8+ T cells from PBMCs, obtained from culture after CMV antigen stimulation. Receptors originate from a human donor in good health (CMV status not recorded). Some clones in this sample may be carry-over from other donors' samples.

The table lists this clonotype with many counts. This sequence joins TRBV2 and TRBJ2-3; D remains unclear. Per the germline V gene, CDR1 is SNHLY and CDR2 is FYNNEI. V lost 2 bases, J lost 6 bases, and 12 bases lay in between. The CDR3 runs to 14 residues. CDR3 sequence reads: CASSELGNFDTQYF. CDR3 DNA sequence: TGTGCCAGCAGTGAACTGGGCAATTTCGATACGCAGTATTTT.

The chain couples TRBV7-8 to TRBJ1-5; the match to TRBD1 covers 10 bases. Trimming at V came to 4 bases and at J to 7 bases, leaving 7 bases not matched to a gene. The CDR3 covers 15 residues. The V gene's germline CDR1 is SGHVS and CDR2 FQNEAQ. The CDR3 coding sequence is TGTGCCAGCAGCTCCACGGGACAGGGGATACAGCCCCAGCATTTT. Encoded protein: CASSSTGQGIQPQHF. The whole variable domain, remainder taken from reference TRBV7-8 and TRBJ1-5, is GAGVSQSPRYKVAKRGQDVALRCDPISGHVSLFWYQQALGQGPEFLTYFQNEAQLDKSGLPSDRFFAERPEGSVSTLKIQRTQQEDSAVYLCASSSTGQGIQPQHFGDGTRLSIL.

This clonotype was found a few times. The V gene is TRBV6-6, the J gene TRBJ1-5; TRBD1 agrees at 8 bases. Trimming at V came to 1 base and at J to 7 bases, leaving 6 bases not matched to a gene. The CDR3 has 15 amino acids. Germline V CDR1 and CDR2: MNHNY, SVGAGI (reference sequence). The CDR3 coding sequence is TGTGCCAGCAGTTACTTGGACAGGGTGACCCAGCCCCAGCATTTT. It encodes CASSYLDRVTQPQHF.

This clonotype has more than one count but fewer than ten. The rearrangement links TRBV19 to TRBJ2-5; no clear D gene. The CDR3 sequence is 17 residues long. Trimming removed 4 bases at V and 4 bases at J, with 22 bases between. Germline V gives CDR1 LNHDA, CDR2 SQIVND (reference sequence). The CDR3, as DNA: TGTGCCAGTAGTAGGAGAGTCGAGAAGCGCCAAAGAGAGACCCAGTACTTC. Translated: CASSRRVEKRQRETQYF.

The rearrangement joins TRBV7-6 to TRBJ2-1, with D perhaps TRBD1 or TRBD2 (6 bases each). Trimming stripped 1 base from V and 6 bases from J, with 19 bases between. The germline V gene has CDR1 SGHVS and CDR2 FNYEAQ. CDR3 length: 17 residues. The CDR3 coding sequence is TGTGCCAGCAGCTTAGTATCAAGGGGGGCCCACACCAATGAGCAGTTCTTC. This codes for CASSLVSRGAHTNEQFF. Using reference TRBV7-6 and TRBJ2-1 for the parts outside the CDR3, the full variable domain is GAGVSQSPRYKVTKRGQDVALRCDPISGHVSLYWYRQALGQGPEFLTYFNYEAQQDKSGLPNDRFSAERPEGSISTLTIQRTEQRDSAMYRCASSLVSRGAHTNEQFFGPGTRLTVL.

The table lists this clonotype with a few counts. The V gene is TRBV6-2 or TRBV6-3, the J gene TRBJ1-6, with D uncertain. Trimming left V 7 bases short and J 15 bases short, with 19 bases between. CDR1 and CDR2 (germline): MNHEY, SVGEGT. There are 13 residues in the CDR3. CDR3 bases: TGTGCCAGCAAGGTTAGAACCCGGGCGGGCCTCCACTTT. Translated, it gives CASKVRTRAGLHF.

The sample holds a few counts of this clonotype. This may come from a read error, since a much larger clone is one base off. V and J are TRBV25-1 and TRBJ2-7; D gene uncertain. There are 10 residues in the CDR3. The V and J ends lost 3 bases and 4 bases respectively, with 1 base between them. CDR1 and CDR2 (germline): MGHDK, SYGVNS. The CDR3, as DNA: TGTGCCAGCAGTGAGTACGAGCAGTACTTC. Residues: CASSEYEQYF.

The J gene is TRBJ2-2, the V gene TRBV7-8, with D unresolved. The CDR3 loop spans 14 amino acids. The germline V gene has CDR1 SGHVS and CDR2 FQNEAQ. The V and J ends lost 3 bases and 8 bases respectively, with 13 bases between them. The CDR3 DNA sequence: TGTGCCAGCAGCTTGATCCCGTCGAGAGGGGAGCTGTTTTTT. Protein product: CASSLIPSRGELFF.

The CDR3 DNA follows: TGCAGTGCTAGAGATAGGTTCCGGGAATACAATGAGCAGTTCTTC. Its protein product is CSARDRFREYNEQFF. The rearrangement joins TRBV20-1 to TRBJ2-1, with a possible D match to TRBD2 (5 bases). From germline, CDR1 is DFQATT and CDR2 SNEGSKA (reference sequence). The CDR3 consists of 15 residues. The V and J ends lost 0 bases and 4 bases respectively, with 13 bases between them.

This sequence joins TRBV28 and TRBJ2-3; D might be TRBD1 (5 bases). The ends were cut back, 3 bases at V and 1 base at J, with 11 bases in the middle. Per the germline V gene, CDR1 is MDHEN and CDR2 is SYDVKM. The CDR3 runs 15 residues. CDR3 sequence (DNA): TGTGCCAGCAGTTTCGGAGACAGCGGCACAGATACGCAGTATTTT. This sequence encodes CASSFGDSGTDTQYF.

CDR3 protein: CASSLPHWEPTGELFF. The CDR3 DNA follows: TGCGCCAGCAGCTTGCCCCATTGGGAACCCACCGGGGAGCTGTTTTTT. This chain connects TRBV5-1 to TRBJ2-2; D remains ambiguous. This CDR3 contains 16 residues. V was clipped by 1 base and J by 4 bases, with 14 bases between them. CDR1 SGHRS and CDR2 YFSETQ come from the germline V gene.

This clonotype appeared a few times. The chain links TRBV6-5 to TRBJ1-3; D not resolved. This CDR3 region has 14 residues. Trimming took off 2 bases at V and 2 bases at J, with 7 bases between the two ends. The V gene's germline CDR1 is MNHEY and CDR2 SVGAGI. The CDR3 DNA is TGTGCCAGCAGTTACGACGGGCCTGGAAACACCATATATTTT. Protein sequence: CASSYDGPGNTIYF.

V usage is TRBV12-3 or TRBV12-4 and J usage is TRBJ1-5; D remains ambiguous. Trimming stripped 7 bases from V and 6 bases from J, with 16 bases between. The CDR3 has 14 residues. This CDR3 reads CASTPKSLSQPQHF. The CDR3 bases are TGTGCCAGCACCCCGAAGAGTTTGTCTCAGCCCCAGCATTTT.

The sample holds many counts of this clonotype. For the CDR3, the DNA is TGTGCCAGCTCAAAGGTCCGATATGGCTACACCTTC. Residues: CASSKVRYGYTF. The chain links TRBV6-6 to TRBJ1-2; D remains ambiguous. Trimming pared 8 bases from V and 5 bases from J, leaving 12 bases between. CDR1 and CDR2 (germline): MNHNY, SVGAGI (reference sequence). The CDR3 length is 12 residues.

V usage is TRBV6-6 and J usage is TRBJ2-5; D ambiguous. The germline V gene has CDR1 MNHNY and CDR2 SVGAGI (reference sequence). This CDR3 region has 14 residues. V lost 1 base and J lost 3, with 9 bases in between. CDR3 amino acids: CASSYWDQEETQYF. In nucleotides, the CDR3 is TGTGCCAGCAGTTACTGGGATCAAGAAGAGACCCAGTACTTC.

This clonotype was seen only a few times. The genes are TRBV6-5 and TRBJ1-2; 8 bases fit TRBD1. Losses at the gene ends were 2 bases for V and 8 bases for J; bases not matched to a gene: 13. Germline lookup yields CDR1 MNHEY and CDR2 SVGAGI. There are 16 residues in the CDR3. In DNA, the CDR3 is TGTGCCAGCAGTTACACCCAGGTTGGACAGGGTGAGGGCTACACCTTC. This encodes CASSYTQVGQGEGYTF.

The gene calls are TRBV7-6 and TRBJ2-1; 9 bases agree with TRBD2. The J call may be faulty, since TRBJ2-7 better matches the DNA end. CDR3 size: 16 residues. The germline V gene encodes CDR1 SGHVS and CDR2 FNYEAQ. The chain's CDR3 is CASSSIGTSYYNEQYF. CDR3 coding DNA: TGTGCCAGCAGCTCCATCGGGACTAGCTACTACAATGAGCAGTACTTC.

This clonotype was counted only a few times. This rearrangement joins TRBV19 to TRBJ1-1, with D possibly being TRBD1 (5 bases). The CDR3 spans 14 residues. The germline V gene encodes CDR1 LNHDA and CDR2 SQIVND (reference sequence). Trimming took 4 bases from V and 4 from J, leaving 13 bases between them. The chain's CDR3 is CASSTPMGPTEAFF. CDR3 bases: TGTGCCAGTAGTACACCTATGGGGCCCACTGAAGCTTTCTTT.

Only a few counts were recorded for this clonotype. This chain uses TRBV4-2 with TRBJ2-3; 8 nucleotides agree with TRBD2. CDR1 is LGHNA and CDR2 is YNFKEQ in the germline V gene. V shed 0 bases and J 1 base; nucleotides not matched to a gene: 3. CDR3 length: 16 amino acids. CDR3 region: CASSQENSGGTDTQYF. CDR3 DNA: TGTGCCAGCAGCCAAGAGAATAGCGGGGGCACAGATACGCAGTATTTT.

With regard to this clonotype: One end of the junction is discordant with germline, which a read error may explain. The chain links TRBV28 to TRBJ1-4; no firm D call. The CDR3 is 15 residues long. From germline, CDR1 is MDHEN and CDR2 SYDVKM. CDR3 nucleotides: TGTGCCAGCAGTAATTTGGCAGCAACTAATGGAAAACTGTTTTTT. Translating it yields CASSNLAATNGKLFF.

Many counts were recorded for this clonotype. The V call is TRBV12-3 or TRBV12-4, the J call TRBJ2-3, with no clear D. CDR3 length: 14 amino acids. The V gene lost 0 bases and the J gene lost 2 bases, with 6 bases spanning the gap. CDR3 bases: TGTGCCAGCAGTTTAGCCGCATCCACAGATACGCAGTATTTT. Its protein is CASSLAASTDTQYF.

The CDR3, as DNA: TGTGCCACCAGCAGAGATCAGGGTTTTCCGAATCAGCCCCAGCATTTT. This sequence encodes CATSRDQGFPNQPQHF. V usage is TRBV15 and J usage is TRBJ1-5; tentative D call: TRBD1 (5 bases). CDR3 length: 16 amino acids. Germline V gene lookup returns CDR1 LNHNV and CDR2 YYDKDF (reference sequence). The ends were cut back, 0 bases at V and 4 bases at J, with 13 bases in the middle.

The rearrangement links TRBV19 to TRBJ1-1, with 7 bases identical to TRBD1. CDR1 LNHDA and CDR2 SQIVND come from the germline V gene (reference sequence). J lost 8 bases, V lost 7 bases, and 13 bases had no gene match. The CDR3 covers 14 residues. This chain's CDR3 is CASTYNTGQDEAFF. The CDR3 DNA sequence: TGTGCCAGTACCTATAATACCGGACAGGACGAAGCTTTCTTT.

This sequence joins TRBV12-3 or TRBV12-4 and TRBJ1-1; D remains unclear. The CDR3 covers 11 residues. Trimming shortened V by 3 bases and J by 8 bases, and 7 bases separated the two germline ends. This chain's CDR3 is CASSFLQEAFF. As DNA, the CDR3 is TGTGCCAGCAGTTTTCTGCAGGAAGCTTTCTTT.

The sample holds a few counts of this clonotype. The gene calls are TRBV7-9 and TRBJ1-4, with 8 bases lining up with TRBD1. Germline loops: CDR1 SEHNR, CDR2 FQNEAQ (reference sequence). J lost 5 bases, V lost 5 bases, and 7 bases had no gene match. This CDR3 comprises 15 residues. CDR3 coding DNA: TGTGCCAGCAGCCGACTCTCAGGGGGCAATGAAAAACTGTTTTTT. This codes for CASSRLSGGNEKLFF.

This clonotype has only a few counts. This rearrangement joins TRBV7-3 to TRBJ1-1; D gene ambiguous. V lost 1 base to trimming and J lost 2 bases, with 14 bases between them. CDR3 size: 16 residues. In germline, CDR1 is SGHTA, CDR2 FQGTGA. The CDR3 region has the DNA TGTGCCAGCAGCTTAAGCGAGCGCAGCCCTAACACTGAAGCTTTCTTT. It is translated as CASSLSERSPNTEAFF.

This clonotype has only a few counts. This chain joins TRBV4-1 and TRBJ1-1; 8 bases agree with TRBD1. The V segment lost 4 bases and the J segment 7 bases; nucleotides outside the gene matches: 8. CDR3 length: 14 residues. Germline V gene lookup returns CDR1 MGHRA and CDR2 YSYEKL. CDR3 sequence reads: CASSLGTGDFEAFF. The CDR3 DNA reads as TGCGCCAGCAGCCTCGGGACAGGCGACTTTGAAGCTTTCTTT.

The chain is built from TRBV12-3 or TRBV12-4 and TRBJ2-4; 7 bases match TRBD1. J gave up 2 bases and V 1 base, and 14 bases lay outside the gene matches. The CDR3 is 19 amino acids. The CDR3 coding sequence is TGTGCCAGCAGTTTAGGGTGGCTGGGGACAGTCTCCTCCAAAAACATTCAGTACTTC. This encodes CASSLGWLGTVSSKNIQYF.

The rearrangement links TRBV7-9 to TRBJ1-4; 10 nucleotides agree with TRBD1. Germline V lookup: CDR1 SEHNR, CDR2 FQNEAQ (reference sequence). The CDR3 is 13 residues long. The CDR3 loop is CAGTGATNEKLFF. CDR3 DNA: TGTGCAGGGACAGGGGCCACTAATGAAAAACTGTTTTTT. Complete variable domain (other parts from reference TRBV7-9 and TRBJ1-4): DTGVSQNPRHKITKRGQNVTFRCDPISEHNRLYWYRQTLGQGPEFLTYFQNEAQLEKSRLLSDRFSAERPKGSFSTLEIQRTEQGDSAMYLCAGTGATNEKLFFGSGTQLSVL.

This clonotype was seen repeatedly, ten times or more. The chain is built from TRBV6-2 or TRBV6-3 and TRBJ2-7; the match to TRBD1 covers 10 bases. CDR3 length: 18 residues. CDR1 is MNHEY and CDR2 is SVGEGT in the germline V gene. V gave up 6 bases and J gave up 3 bases; unmatched junction bases: 17. Written as DNA, the CDR3 is TGTGCCAGCAGAACACCACCGAGACAGGGGGCCTTCCTCTACGAGCAGTACGTC. It is translated as CASRTPPRQGAFLYEQYV.